These 30 T cell receptor beta chains share one sample of origin, sequenced in a study of blood T cell repertoires in COVID-19. Clones were read by immunoSEQ multiplex PCR, and TCRdb kept only the in-frame ones, dropping some. The sample consists of some 310,000 clones, almost 90% of them appearing once. Sequencing was performed on peripheral blood. The source of these receptors is a woman aged 25 to 39 with COVID-19, enrolled during active disease.

V is TRBV5-6 and J is TRBJ1-1; a possible D gene is TRBD1 (6 bases). Trimming removed 2 bases from V and 0 bases from J, with 14 bases in between. The CDR3 sequence is 16 residues long. Germline V gene lookup returns CDR1 SGHDT and CDR2 YYEEEE. The CDR3 sequence is CASSLRRTAMNTEAFF. CDR3 nucleotide sequence: TGTGCCAGCAGCTTACGGAGGACAGCTATGAACACTGAAGCTTTCTTT.

In its sample, this clone was seen a few times. V and J are TRBV5-1 and TRBJ2-2; D is possibly TRBD2 (5 bases). Trimming removed 0 bases from V and 5 bases from J, with 8 bases in between. The CDR3 covers 14 residues. Germline lookup yields CDR1 SGHRS and CDR2 YFSETQ. CDR3 sequence: CASSLGSGTGELFF. In DNA, the CDR3 is TGCGCCAGCAGCTTGGGGTCGGGAACCGGGGAGCTGTTTTTT.

V is TRBV6-4 and J is TRBJ2-6; D is uncertain. The V gene lost 0 bases and the J gene lost 1 base, with 7 bases spanning the gap. Germline V gene sequence: CDR1 MRHNA, CDR2 SNTAGT. The CDR3 contains 16 residues. The CDR3 nucleotides are TGTGCCAGCAGTGACTCAGACAAATCTGGGGCCAACGTCCTGACTTTC. Its protein product is CASSDSDKSGANVLTF.

A note on this clone: Other DNA variants within this sample encode the same CDR3. The gene calls are TRBV7-2 and TRBJ2-2; D perhaps matches TRBD2 (6 bases). V lost 0 bases to trimming and J lost 0 bases, with 8 bases between them. From germline, CDR1 is SGHTA and CDR2 FQGNSA. CDR3 length: 16 residues. The CDR3 DNA follows: TGTGCCAGCAGCTTAGCCGGCGGGGCGAACACCGGGGAGCTGTTTTTT. It encodes CASSLAGGANTGELFF.

The chain links TRBV7-9 to TRBJ2-7; 7 nucleotides agree with TRBD2. Germline loops: CDR1 SEHNR, CDR2 FQNEAQ (reference sequence). V trimming: 0 bases; J trimming: 3 bases; junction bases outside the gene matches: 2. The length of the CDR3 is 14 residues. DNA of the CDR3: TGTGCCAGCAGCTTAGCAGGGACTATCTACGAGCAGTACTTC. It is translated as CASSLAGTIYEQYF.

The chain combines TRBV7-3 with TRBJ1-1; TRBD1 matches at 7 bases. This CDR3 has 18 amino acids. Trimming took 0 bases from V and 3 from J; bases not matched to a gene: 13. The V gene's germline CDR1 is SGHTA and CDR2 FQGTGA. The CDR3 bases are TGTGCCAGCAGCTTAACAGACGTCAGAGGGGGCTGGGACACTGAAGCTTTCTTT. Its translation is CASSLTDVRGGWDTEAFF.

This chain's CDR3 is CASSPLTGAGELFF. The CDR3 DNA sequence: TGTGCCAGCAGCCCTCTGACAGGGGCCGGGGAGCTGTTTTTT. The rearrangement links TRBV7-8 to TRBJ2-2; 8 bases agree with TRBD1. This CDR3 is 14 amino acids long. V trimming: 5 bases; J trimming: 6 bases; junction bases outside the gene matches: 5. Germline V gene lookup returns CDR1 SGHVS and CDR2 FQNEAQ. Combining the CDR3 with reference TRBV7-8 and TRBJ2-2 gives the whole variable domain GAGVSQSPRYKVAKRGQDVALRCDPISGHVSLFWYQQALGQGPEFLTYFQNEAQLDKSGLPSDRFFAERPEGSVSTLKIQRTQQEDSAVYLCASSPLTGAGELFFGEGSRLTVL.

This clone was counted once. The rearrangement links TRBV2 to TRBJ2-6; unclear D gene. Trimming left V 3 bases short and J 0 bases short, with 6 bases between. The CDR3 covers 15 residues. The germline V gene encodes CDR1 SNHLY and CDR2 FYNNEI. CDR3 protein: CASSDLSSGANVLTF. In DNA, the CDR3 is TGTGCCAGCAGTGATCTCTCCTCTGGGGCCAACGTCCTGACTTTC.

J is TRBJ1-2 and V is TRBV5-1, with D possibly TRBD1 on 6 matching bases. Germline V gives CDR1 SGHRS, CDR2 YFSETQ. The CDR3 totals 15 residues. V dropped 2 bases and J dropped 4 bases, with 15 bases sitting between them. CDR3 region: CASSLSSQGSYGYTF. CDR3 coding DNA: TGCGCCAGCAGCTTATCCTCTCAGGGGAGCTATGGCTACACCTTC.

This chain joins TRBV19 and TRBJ2-1; 9 nucleotides match TRBD1. Germline CDR1 and CDR2: LNHDA and SQIVND (reference sequence). V lost 7 bases to trimming and J lost 1 base; unmatched junction nucleotides: 8. This CDR3 is 16 amino acids long. The CDR3 DNA is TGTGCCAGTACTCTAACCGGGACAGGGTCCTACAATGAGCAGTTCTTC. It codes for CASTLTGTGSYNEQFF.

V is TRBV7-2 and J is TRBJ1-6; unclear D gene. CDR1 and CDR2 (germline): SGHTA, FQGNSA. V lost 4 bases and J 4 bases, leaving 17 bases between the germline ends. This CDR3 has 17 residues. CDR3 region: CASSSVQNPGYNSPLHF. In DNA, the CDR3 is TGTGCCAGCAGCTCCGTACAAAACCCCGGGTATAATTCACCCCTCCACTTT.

CDR3 in amino acids: CASSLGSSGNQPQHF. The CDR3 coding sequence is TGTGCCAGCAGTCTTGGGAGTTCGGGCAATCAGCCCCAGCATTTT. The V call is TRBV6-6, the J call TRBJ1-5; D is unclear. The CDR3 runs to 15 residues. Germline V CDR1 and CDR2: MNHNY, SVGAGI (reference sequence). The V end lost 5 bases, the J end lost 2 bases, and 13 bases lay between the germline ends.

V gene TRBV6-5 combines with J gene TRBJ2-7; 8 bases map to TRBD1. This CDR3 spans 14 amino acids. Germline V CDR1 and CDR2: MNHEY, SVGAGI. With 1 base clipped from V and 3 bases from J, the junction kept 2 bases outside the gene matches. The CDR3: CASSYLGTGYEQYF. The CDR3 DNA follows: TGTGCCAGCAGTTACTTAGGGACAGGCTACGAGCAGTACTTC.

The chain is built from TRBV19 and TRBJ2-1; 15 positions agree with TRBD2. This CDR3 has 15 amino acids. J lost 4 bases, V lost 6 bases, and 1 base had no gene match. Germline assignment: CDR1 LNHDA and CDR2 SQIVND (reference sequence). CDR3 amino acids: CASRGTSGRYNEQFF. The CDR3 nucleotides read TGTGCCAGTAGAGGGACTAGCGGGAGGTACAATGAGCAGTTCTTC.

This clone was seen once. The chain combines TRBV18 with TRBJ1-1; D gene ambiguous. V was clipped by 0 bases and J by 1 base, with 6 bases between them. Looked up from germline, CDR1 is KGHSH and CDR2 is LQKENI. CDR3 length: 14 residues. The CDR3 DNA reads as TGTGCCAGCTCACCACCCTCCGGGAACACTGAAGCTTTCTTT. Translated: CASSPPSGNTEAFF.

This chain joins TRBV11-2 and TRBJ1-1; the match to TRBD1 covers 7 bases. The CDR3 spans 17 residues. V was clipped by 5 bases and J by 0 bases; unmatched bases: 12. Per the germline V gene, CDR1 is SGHAT and CDR2 is FQNNGV. The CDR3 loop is CASSLYPLQGLNTEAFF. The CDR3 DNA follows: TGTGCCAGCAGCCTATACCCGCTACAGGGGTTGAACACTGAAGCTTTCTTT. Combining the CDR3 with reference TRBV11-2 and TRBJ1-1 gives the whole variable domain EAGVAQSPRYKIIEKRQSVAFWCNPISGHATLYWYQQILGQGPKLLIQFQNNGVVDDSQLPKDRFSAERLKGVDSTLKIQPAKLEDSAVYLCASSLYPLQGLNTEAFFGQGTRLTVV.

The V gene is TRBV5-1, the J gene TRBJ2-1, with 8 bases matching TRBD1. The CDR3 consists of 15 residues. J was trimmed by 3 bases and V by 2 bases; bases with no gene match: 4. From germline, CDR1 is SGHRS and CDR2 YFSETQ. For the CDR3, the DNA is TGCGCCAGCAGCTTCGGGGACAGGAGCTACAATGAGCAGTTCTTC. Amino acid sequence: CASSFGDRSYNEQFF.

CDR3 region: CASSILAGDDEQYF. The CDR3 DNA follows: TGTGCCAGTAGTATTTTAGCAGGGGACGACGAGCAGTACTTC. V is TRBV19 and J is TRBJ2-7; tentatively, D is TRBD1 (6 bases). Trimming removed 3 bases from V and 5 bases from J, with 14 bases in between. The V gene's germline CDR1 is LNHDA and CDR2 SQIVND (reference sequence). This CDR3 is 14 amino acids long.

V and J are TRBV7-8 and TRBJ1-1; D ambiguous. In germline, CDR1 is SGHVS, CDR2 FQNEAQ. V dropped 4 bases and J dropped 4 bases, with 13 bases sitting between them. This CDR3 comprises 14 residues. The CDR3: CASSSPRGGTEAFF. CDR3 DNA: TGTGCCAGCAGCTCCCCCCGGGGTGGCACTGAAGCTTTCTTT.

This chain connects TRBV27 to TRBJ1-2, with D unclear. The germline gives CDR1 MNHEY, CDR2 SMNVEV (reference sequence). V lost 2 bases to trimming and J lost 2 bases, with 12 bases between them. The CDR3 is 15 amino acids. CDR3 in amino acids: CASSLTSSPNYGYTF. The DNA for the CDR3 is TGTGCCAGCAGTTTAACCTCGAGTCCCAACTATGGCTACACCTTC.

This clone was detected only a few times. The J gene is TRBJ2-7, the V gene TRBV4-1, with TRBD1 matching over 11 bases. Germline V lookup: CDR1 MGHRA, CDR2 YSYEKL. The CDR3 is 17 residues long. Trimming took 1 base from V and 0 from J; bases not matched to a gene: 5. CDR3 nucleotides: TGCGCCAGCAGCCAAGGGACAGGGGGCTTAAGCTCCTACGAGCAGTACTTC. It is translated as CASSQGTGGLSSYEQYF.

The V gene is TRBV28, the J gene TRBJ1-4; 9 nucleotides line up with TRBD1. Trimming cost V 2 bases and J 5 bases; bases outside gene matches: 9. The CDR3 is 17 amino acids. The germline CDR1 and CDR2 sequences are MDHEN and SYDVKM. CDR3 loop: CASSLGVDGTGNEKLFF. CDR3 bases: TGTGCCAGCAGTTTAGGGGTCGACGGGACAGGGAATGAAAAACTGTTTTTT.

The CDR3 DNA sequence: TGCAGCGTTCGACACAGGGGGAGAAACACCATATATTTT. It translates to CSVRHRGRNTIYF. The chain couples TRBV29-1 to TRBJ1-3, with 8 bases identical to TRBD1. V lost 5 bases, J lost 5 bases, and 5 bases stayed unmatched. CDR1 and CDR2 from the germline V gene are SQVTM and ANQGSEA. CDR3 length: 13 amino acids.

This chain joins TRBV19 and TRBJ2-1; the match to TRBD2 covers 8 bases. The CDR3 extends over 15 amino acids. V was clipped by 5 bases and J by 7 bases; unmatched bases: 10. Germline loops: CDR1 LNHDA, CDR2 SQIVND (reference sequence). The CDR3 DNA reads TGTGCCAGTAGTTTACCCGGGACTAGTGAAAATGAGCAGTTCTTC. It specifies CASSLPGTSENEQFF.

The chain links TRBV7-2 to TRBJ1-4; D call uncertain. The germline CDR1 and CDR2 sequences are SGHTA and FQGNSA. The CDR3 covers 16 residues. V was shortened by 4 bases and J by 1 base, with 13 bases between the two germline ends. CDR3 nucleotides: TGTGCCAGCAGCTCGACGTTCGGGATAACTAATGAAAAACTGTTTTTT. Its protein is CASSSTFGITNEKLFF. The full variable domain, completed using reference TRBV7-2 and TRBJ1-4, is GAGVSQSPSNKVTEKGKDVELRCDPISGHTALYWYRQSLGQGLEFLIYFQGNSAPDKSGLPSDRFSAERTGGSVSTLTIQRTQQEDSAVYLCASSSTFGITNEKLFFGSGTQLSVL.

The chain couples TRBV24-1 to TRBJ1-2; tentatively, D is TRBD1 (6 bases). CDR1 is KGHDR, CDR2 SFDVKD, per germline. Trimming removed 9 bases at V and 0 bases at J, with 10 bases between. The CDR3 spans 13 residues. The CDR3 DNA reads as TGTGCCACCTCGGACAGCACTAACTATGGCTACACCTTC. Translated, it gives CATSDSTNYGYTF.

This clone appeared a single time. CDR3 DNA: TGTGCCAGCAGCTCCACTGATTGGGGGAGGGACACTGAAGCTTTCTTT. Residues: CASSSTDWGRDTEAFF. V and J are TRBV21-1 and TRBJ1-1. TRBV21-1 is described as a pseudogene. The CDR3 has 16 amino acids.

The chain has TRBV30 and TRBJ1-2, with 7 bases that match TRBD1. This CDR3 region has 14 residues. Trimming at V came to 2 bases and at J to 4 bases, leaving 7 bases not matched to a gene. Per the germline V gene, CDR1 is GTSNPN and CDR2 is SVGIG (reference sequence). The CDR3 nucleotides read TGTGCCTGGAGTTCAGGACAGGCCACCTATGGCTACACCTTC. It yields the protein CAWSSGQATYGYTF.

Notes on this clone: Other DNA sequences in this specimen translate into the identical CDR3. DNA for the CDR3: TGTGCCAGCAGCCAAGGCGGGGGCACAGATACGCAGTATTTT. Protein: CASSQGGGTDTQYF. J is TRBJ2-3 and V is TRBV3-1 (or the pseudogene TRBV3-2); perhaps TRBD2 as D (6 bases). The V end was cut by 1 base, the J end by 1 base, with 6 bases between. The CDR3 has 14 amino acids. Per the germline V gene, CDR1 is LGHDT and CDR2 is YNNKEL (reference sequence).

The chain employs TRBV29-1 and TRBJ2-4, with a weak D call TRBD2 (6 bases). V was trimmed by 4 bases and J by 8 bases, leaving 15 bases between them. The germline V gene encodes CDR1 SQVTM and CDR2 ANQGSEA. This CDR3 is 13 amino acids long. This chain's CDR3 is CSVVGGNDDIQYF. The CDR3, as DNA: TGCAGCGTTGTGGGGGGAAATGACGACATTCAGTACTTC.